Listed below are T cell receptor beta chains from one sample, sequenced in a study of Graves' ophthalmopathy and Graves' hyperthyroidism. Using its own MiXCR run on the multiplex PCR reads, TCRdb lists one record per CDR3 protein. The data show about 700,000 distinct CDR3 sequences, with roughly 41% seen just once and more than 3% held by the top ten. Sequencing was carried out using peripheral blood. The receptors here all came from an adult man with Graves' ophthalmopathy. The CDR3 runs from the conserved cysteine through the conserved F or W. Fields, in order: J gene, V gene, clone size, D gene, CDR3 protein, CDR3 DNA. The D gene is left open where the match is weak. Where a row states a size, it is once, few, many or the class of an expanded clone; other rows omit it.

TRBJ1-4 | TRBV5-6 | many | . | CASRDRTGEKLFF | TGTGCCAGCAGAGACAGAACCGGTGAAAAACTGTTTTTT
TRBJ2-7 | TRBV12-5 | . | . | CASGLVAGFGSEQYF | TGTGCTAGTGGTTTGGTTGCCGGGTTCGGGTCCGAGCAGTACTTC
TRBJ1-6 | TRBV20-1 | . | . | CSAQRPQAGESAPLHF | TGCAGTGCCCAACGACCTCAGGCAGGGGAATCTGCACCCCTCCACTTT
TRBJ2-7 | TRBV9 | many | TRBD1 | CASSATPLQGGSREQYF | TGTGCCAGCAGCGCAACGCCCTTACAGGGGGGATCGAGAGAGCAGTACTTC
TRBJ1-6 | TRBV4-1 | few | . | CASSQGTAAYNSPLHF | TGTGCCAGCAGCCAAGGGACGGCGGCCTATAATTCACCCCTCCACTTT
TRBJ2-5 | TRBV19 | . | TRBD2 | CASSTSAGGSPQETQYF | TGTGCCAGTAGTACTTCAGCGGGGGGGTCCCCTCAAGAGACCCAGTACTTC
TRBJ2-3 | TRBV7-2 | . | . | CASSRTGTDTQYF | TGTGCCAGCAGCCGCACCGGGACAGATACGCAGTATTTT
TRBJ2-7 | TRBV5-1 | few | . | CASSPEPNSYEQYF | TGCGCCAGCAGCCCCGAGCCTAACAGCTACGAGCAGTACTTC
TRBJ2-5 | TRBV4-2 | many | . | CASSQDPAYQETQYF | TGTGCCAGCAGCCAAGATCCCGCGTACCAAGAGACCCAGTACTTC
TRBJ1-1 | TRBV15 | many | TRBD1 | CATSRADRGRFEAFF | TGTGCCACCAGCAGGGCGGACAGGGGGCGATTTGAAGCTTTCTTT
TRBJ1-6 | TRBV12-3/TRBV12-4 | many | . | CASSHKTDRSYNSPLHF | TGTGCCAGCAGCCATAAGACCGACCGCTCCTATAATTCACCCCTCCACTTT
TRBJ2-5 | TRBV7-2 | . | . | CASSLGQAQYF | TGTGCCAGCAGCTTAGGGCAGGCCCAGTACTTC
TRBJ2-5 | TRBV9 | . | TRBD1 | CASSVATGEETQYF | TGTGCCAGCAGCGTAGCTACAGGGGAAGAGACCCAGTACTTC
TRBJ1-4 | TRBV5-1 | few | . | CASRPRGLTNEKLFF | TGCGCCAGCAGACCGAGGGGATTAACTAATGAAAAACTGTTTTTT
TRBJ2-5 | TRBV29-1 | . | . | CSLPGPQTQYF | TGCAGCTTACCGGGCCCGCAGACCCAGTACTTC
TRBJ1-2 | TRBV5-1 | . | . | CASSGQGGAGYTF | TGCGCCAGCAGCGGACAAGGGGGGGCTGGCTACACCTTC
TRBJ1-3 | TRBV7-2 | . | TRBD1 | CGTQGLGGNTIYF | TGTGGGACACAGGGGCTCGGAGGAAACACCATATATTTT
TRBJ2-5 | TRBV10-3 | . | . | CAISRQAQYF | TGTGCCATCAGTCGACAGGCCCAGTACTTC
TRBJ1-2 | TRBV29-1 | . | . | CSVVGDTGGYTF | TGCAGCGTTGTGGGGGACACGGGAGGCTACACCTTC
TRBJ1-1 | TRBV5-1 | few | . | CASSLGGGQEAFF | TGCGCCAGCAGCTTGGGGGGGGGACAAGAAGCTTTCTTT
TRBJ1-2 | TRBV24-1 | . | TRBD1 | CATSRTGGYTF | TGTGCCACCAGCAGGACAGGGGGCTACACCTTC